The next 9 T cell receptor beta chains were all read from a single sample in a study of shared clonotypes between healthy human individuals. Clones were read by immunoSEQ multiplex PCR, and TCRdb kept only the in-frame ones, dropping some. The sample includes around 500,000 clones, approximately 84% seen only once; the top ten take roughly 13%. The sequenced material came from PBMCs. The receptors come from a woman aged 40 to 55 in good health. Some clones in this sample may be carry-over from other donors' samples.

Details on this clone: This likely stems from a read error, as it lies one base from a far larger clone. The CDR3 here is CASSFWGAGEQCF. In DNA, the CDR3 is TGTGCCAGCAGTTTTTGGGGGGCTGGCGAGCAGTGCTTC. The rearrangement joins TRBV28 to TRBJ2-7; TRBD1 or TRBD2 may be the D gene (6 bases each). CDR3 size: 13 residues. Germline V gene data show CDR1 as MDHEN and CDR2 as SYDVKM.

A few counts support this clone. This specimen includes other DNA sequences encoding the same CDR3. This rearrangement joins TRBV6-6 to TRBJ1-5; 9 nucleotides agree with TRBD1. In germline, CDR1 is MNHNY, CDR2 SVGAGI (reference sequence). The trim removed 5 bases at V and 4 bases at J, leaving 0 bases unmatched. The CDR3 runs 13 residues. CDR3 sequence reads: CASSGTGNQPQHF. CDR3 nucleotide sequence: TGTGCCAGCAGTGGGACAGGGAATCAGCCCCAGCATTTT.

A remark on this clone: A single base is all that separates this from a far larger clone, so a read error is likely. The rearrangement links TRBV2 to TRBJ2-6; weak D call: TRBD1 (6 bases). The germline gives CDR1 SNHLY, CDR2 FYNNEI. This CDR3 has 17 residues. V was shortened by 6 bases and J by 2 bases, with 17 bases between the two germline ends. CDR3 nucleotide sequence: TGTGCCAGCAGCGGCTCCAGGGGAGAGACTGGGGCCAACGTCCTGACTTTC. It yields the protein CASSGSRGETGANVLTF.

CDR3 residues: CSVESTILETQYF. CDR3 in DNA: TGCAGCGTTGAGAGCACAATTTTGGAGACCCAGTACTTC. The chain recombines TRBV29-1 with TRBJ2-5; D ambiguous. Germline V gene sequence: CDR1 SQVTM, CDR2 ANQGSEA. Deletions cut 3 bases from V and 5 bases from J, with 13 bases between. The CDR3 runs to 13 residues. Complete variable domain (other parts from reference TRBV29-1 and TRBJ2-5): SAVISQKPSRDICQRGTSLTIQCQVDSQVTMMFWYRQQPGQSLTLIATANQGSEATYESGFVIDKFPISRPNLTFSTLTVSNMSPEDSSIYLCSVESTILETQYFGPGTRLLVL.

V gene TRBV10-3 combines with J gene TRBJ2-3; 7 nucleotides agree with TRBD1. The germline CDR1 and CDR2 sequences are ENHRY and SYGVKD. The junction had 2 bases not matched to a gene; V was cut back by 6 bases and J by 2 bases. The CDR3 consists of 13 residues. The CDR3 DNA reads TGTGCCATCAGAGGACAGGTCACAGATACGCAGTATTTT. Protein sequence: CAIRGQVTDTQYF.

This clone was seen repeatedly, ten times or more. This chain links TRBV7-6 with TRBJ1-2; D is possibly TRBD1 (5 bases). Per the germline V gene, CDR1 is SGHVS and CDR2 is FNYEAQ. V dropped 2 bases and J dropped 5 bases, with 9 bases sitting between them. The CDR3 is made up of 13 amino acids. CDR3 loop: CASSLRQQYGYTF. The CDR3 nucleotides read TGTGCCAGCAGCTTAAGACAGCAATATGGCTACACCTTC. The whole variable domain, filled in from reference TRBV7-6 and TRBJ1-2, reads GAGVSQSPRYKVTKRGQDVALRCDPISGHVSLYWYRQALGQGPEFLTYFNYEAQQDKSGLPNDRFSAERPEGSISTLTIQRTEQRDSAMYRCASSLRQQYGYTFGSGTRLTVV.

This chain uses TRBV5-1 with TRBJ2-2, with D possibly being TRBD1 or TRBD2 (5 bases each). This CDR3 is 16 amino acids long. Germline assignment: CDR1 SGHRS and CDR2 YFSETQ. V was trimmed by 0 bases and J by 7 bases, leaving 16 bases between them. CDR3 residues: CASSLVGTPLDGELFF. CDR3 coding DNA: TGCGCCAGCAGCTTGGTCGGGACCCCCCTGGACGGGGAGCTGTTTTTT.

The chain recombines TRBV7-9 with TRBJ1-1; D is undetermined. The germline V gene encodes CDR1 SEHNR and CDR2 FQNEAQ (reference sequence). The CDR3 contains 14 residues. The V gene lost 5 bases and the J gene lost 7 bases, with 17 bases spanning the gap. DNA of the CDR3: TGTGCCAGCAGCCCAGAGTGGGCGCGGGGTGAAGCTTTCTTT. Its translation: CASSPEWARGEAFF.

In regard to this clone: Given a far larger clone just one base away, this is likely a sequencing read error. The chain combines TRBV29-1 with TRBJ2-5; TRBD2 matches 9 bases. The germline CDR1 and CDR2 sequences are SQVTM and ANQGSEA. The CDR3 contains 14 residues. CDR3 sequence (DNA): TGCGGCGTTGGGGTAGCGGGAGTGGTAGAGACCCAGTACTTC. Its translation is CGVGVAGVVETQYF.